This passage covers 9 T cell receptor beta chains from one sample sequenced in a study of CD8+CD57+ T cells in acquired aplastic anemia. An expansion of CD8+CD57+ cells by flow cytometry had been shown in patients chosen for sequencing. The use of genomic DNA as template underpinned the TCR beta VDJ and CDR3 profiling. One entry per CDR3 protein results from TCRdb running MiXCR on the reads. The sample holds 120,000 or so distinct CDR3 sequences; approximately 41% are singletons and the top ten take about 2.6%. Sequencing was done on a sample of sorted CD4+, CD8+, or CD8+CD57+ T cells (not recorded which) from PBMCs. The source of these receptors is a human donor with aplastic anemia.

The chain couples TRBV29-1 to TRBJ2-3; 15 nucleotides match TRBD2. Germline CDR1 and CDR2: SQVTM and ANQGSEA. V dropped 3 bases and J dropped 5; count of bases not matched to a gene: 3. The CDR3 length is 15 residues. The CDR3 nucleotides read TGCAGCGTTGATGGACTAGCGGGGGGGTTAGATACGCAGTATTTT. This encodes CSVDGLAGGLDTQYF.

This clonotype occurred many times. V usage is TRBV11-3 and J usage is TRBJ2-3; TRBD1 matches at 7 bases. The CDR3 runs to 13 residues. Germline values: CDR1 SGHNT, CDR2 YENEEA. After removal of 6 bases from V and 8 bases from J, the junction contained 8 bases not matched to a gene. In nucleotides, the CDR3 is TGTGCCAGCAGTAAGGGGGCGTGGGGTACGCAGTATTTT. Translating gives CASSKGAWGTQYF.

There are many counts of this clonotype. CDR3 bases: TGTGCCAGTAGTAAGTTTTGGGGCACTGAAGCTTTCTTT. Translation gives CASSKFWGTEAFF. The chain uses TRBV19 and TRBJ1-1; D call uncertain. Looked up from germline, CDR1 is LNHDA and CDR2 is SQIVND (reference sequence). The length of the CDR3 is 13 residues. The V end lost 4 bases, the J end lost 4 bases, and 10 bases lay between the germline ends.

This clonotype was detected many times. The genes are TRBV4-1 and TRBJ1-1; D ambiguous. The V end was cut by 1 base, the J end by 7 bases, with 19 bases between. From germline, CDR1 is MGHRA and CDR2 YSYEKL. The CDR3 is 16 amino acids. The CDR3 DNA is TGCGCCAGCAGCCAAGGGCCCCAATCGCGTGCCATTGAAGCTTTCTTT. As protein: CASSQGPQSRAIEAFF.

This clonotype was observed once. The chain carries TRBV29-1 and TRBJ2-5; D is unresolved. The length of the CDR3 is 10 residues. Germline CDR1 SQVTM, CDR2 ANQGSEA. V lost 1 base and J 5 bases, leaving 2 bases between the germline ends. CDR3 in amino acids: CSVEGETQYF. For the CDR3, the DNA is TGCAGCGTTGAAGGGGAGACCCAGTACTTC. Looking up the rest from reference TRBV29-1 and TRBJ2-5 gives the full variable domain: SAVISQKPSRDICQRGTSLTIQCQVDSQVTMMFWYRQQPGQSLTLIATANQGSEATYESGFVIDKFPISRPNLTFSTLTVSNMSPEDSSIYLCSVEGETQYFGPGTRLLVL.

The chain carries TRBV20-1 and TRBJ2-7, with 9 nucleotides matching TRBD2. This CDR3 contains 14 residues. The V segment lost 2 bases and the J segment 9 bases; nucleotides outside the gene matches: 11. Germline assignment: CDR1 DFQATT and CDR2 SNEGSKA (reference sequence). This CDR3 is CSARTASGINGQYF. In nucleotides, the CDR3 is TGCAGTGCTAGAACGGCTAGCGGGATAAACGGGCAGTACTTC.

Only a few counts were recorded for this clonotype. The genes are TRBV19 and TRBJ2-2; TRBD2 is a possible D gene (6 bases). The V gene's germline CDR1 is LNHDA and CDR2 SQIVND (reference sequence). There are 11 residues in the CDR3. Trimming stripped 4 bases from V and 13 bases from J, with 10 bases between. The CDR3 spells CASSRQGGLFF. The DNA of the CDR3 is TGTGCCAGTAGTAGGCAGGGAGGGCTGTTTTTT.

The chain is built from TRBV20-1 and TRBJ1-2, with TRBD1 matching 8 bases. The CDR3 has 12 amino acids. Germline V CDR1 and CDR2: DFQATT, SNEGSKA (reference sequence). V dropped 5 bases and J dropped 4; count of bases not matched to a gene: 3. DNA of the CDR3: TGCAGTGCTCGAACAGGGGGCTATGGCTACACCTTC. The encoded protein is CSARTGGYGYTF.

Ten or more counts support this clonotype. The chain uses TRBV7-9 and TRBJ1-2; no definite D call. The germline gives CDR1 SEHNR, CDR2 FQNEAQ (reference sequence). The CDR3 has 14 residues. The V end lost 4 bases, the J end lost 0 bases, and 9 bases lay between the germline ends. CDR3 loop: CASSSRGANYGYTF. The CDR3 DNA follows: TGTGCCAGCAGCTCCCGCGGTGCTAACTATGGCTACACCTTC.